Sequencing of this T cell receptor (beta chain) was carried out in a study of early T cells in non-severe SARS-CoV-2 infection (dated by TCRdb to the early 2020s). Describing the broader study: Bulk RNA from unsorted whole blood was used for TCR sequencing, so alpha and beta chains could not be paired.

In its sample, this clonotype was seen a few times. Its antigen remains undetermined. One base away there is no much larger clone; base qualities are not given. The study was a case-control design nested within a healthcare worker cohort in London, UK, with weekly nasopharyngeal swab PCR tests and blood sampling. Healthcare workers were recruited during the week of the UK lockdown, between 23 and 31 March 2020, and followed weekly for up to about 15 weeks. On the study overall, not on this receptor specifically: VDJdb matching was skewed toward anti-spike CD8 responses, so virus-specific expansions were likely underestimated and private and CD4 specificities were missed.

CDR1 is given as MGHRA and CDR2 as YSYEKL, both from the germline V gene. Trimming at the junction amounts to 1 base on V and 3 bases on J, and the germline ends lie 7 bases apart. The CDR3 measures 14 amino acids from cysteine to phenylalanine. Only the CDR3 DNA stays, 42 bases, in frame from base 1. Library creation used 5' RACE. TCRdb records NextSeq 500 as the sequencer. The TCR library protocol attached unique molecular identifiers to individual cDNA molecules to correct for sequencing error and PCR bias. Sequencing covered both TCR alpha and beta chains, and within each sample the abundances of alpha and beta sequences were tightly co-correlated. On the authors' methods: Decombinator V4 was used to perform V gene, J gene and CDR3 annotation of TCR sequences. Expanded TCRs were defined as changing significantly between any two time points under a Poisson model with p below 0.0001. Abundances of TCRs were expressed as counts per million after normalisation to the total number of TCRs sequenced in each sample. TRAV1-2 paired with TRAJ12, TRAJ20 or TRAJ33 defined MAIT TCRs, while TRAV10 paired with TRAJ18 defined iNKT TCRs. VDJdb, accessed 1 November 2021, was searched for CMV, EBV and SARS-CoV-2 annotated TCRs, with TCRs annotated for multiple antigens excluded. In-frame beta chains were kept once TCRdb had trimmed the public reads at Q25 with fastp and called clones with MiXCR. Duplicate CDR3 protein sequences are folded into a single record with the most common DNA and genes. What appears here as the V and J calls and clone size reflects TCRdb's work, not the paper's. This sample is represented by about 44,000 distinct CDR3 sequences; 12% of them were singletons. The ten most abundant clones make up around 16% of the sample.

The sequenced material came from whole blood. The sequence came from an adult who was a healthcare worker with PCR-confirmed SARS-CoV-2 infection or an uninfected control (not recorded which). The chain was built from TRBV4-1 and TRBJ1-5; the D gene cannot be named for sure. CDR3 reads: CASSQAGSNQPQHF. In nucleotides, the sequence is TGCGCCAGCAGCCAAGCAGGCTCCAATCAGCCCCAGCATTTT.